This entry concerns a single T cell receptor (beta chain). What it recognizes is unknown. Lacking the conserved final phenylalanine or tryptophan, this CDR3 likely reflects a read error. The data originate from a study of tumor and adjacent non-tumor tissue in lung cancer. Study in general: On average, productive TCRbeta reads reached around 4 million per sample.

Germline lookup yields CDR1 MNHEY and CDR2 SVGEGT. V lost 5 bases, J lost 0 bases, and 14 bases lay in between. The CDR3 spans 16 residues. RNA was extracted from bulk tissue without any cell sorting. Newly diagnosed lung cancer patients had thoracic surgery in China, August–November 2014, without prior chemotherapy. The library came from three nested PCR rounds adapted from ARM-PCR protocols. TCRdb redid the calling of the multiplex PCR reads with MiXCR, one entry per CDR3 protein. Among tens of thousands of distinct CDR3 sequences listed, 73% were seen once. Study results and limitations: Significantly higher TCR diversity was found in tumor than normal lung. Tumor repertoires had a smaller top 100 clone share than normal lung.

This receptor was taken from a man aged 55 to 70 with non-small cell lung cancer. The chain carries TRBV6-2 or TRBV6-3 and TRBJ2-4; D is ambiguous. Sequences were obtained from lung tumor tissue. The CDR3 sequence is CASSPLQDGAKNIQYI. CDR3 in DNA: TGTGCCAGCAGTCCCCTTCAGGACGGAGCCAAAAACATTCAGTACATC.